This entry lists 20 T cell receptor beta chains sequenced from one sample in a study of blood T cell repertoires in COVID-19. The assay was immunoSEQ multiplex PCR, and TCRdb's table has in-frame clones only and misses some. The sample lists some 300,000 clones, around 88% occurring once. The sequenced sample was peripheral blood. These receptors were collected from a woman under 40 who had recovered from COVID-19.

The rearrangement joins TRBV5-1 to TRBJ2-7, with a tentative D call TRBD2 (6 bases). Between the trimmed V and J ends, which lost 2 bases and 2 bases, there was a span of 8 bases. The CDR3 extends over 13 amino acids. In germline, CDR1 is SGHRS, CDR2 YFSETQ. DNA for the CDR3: TGCGCCAGCAGCTTTGGCGGGGCCTACGAGCAGTACTTC. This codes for CASSFGGAYEQYF.

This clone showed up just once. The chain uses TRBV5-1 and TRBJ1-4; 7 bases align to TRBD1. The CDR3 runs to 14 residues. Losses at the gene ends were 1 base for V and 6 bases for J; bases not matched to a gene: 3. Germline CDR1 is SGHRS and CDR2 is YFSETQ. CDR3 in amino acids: CASSLTGVDEKLFF. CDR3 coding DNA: TGCGCCAGCAGCTTGACAGGGGTAGATGAAAAACTGTTTTTT. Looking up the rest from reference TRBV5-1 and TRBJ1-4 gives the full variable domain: KAGVTQTPRYLIKTRGQQVTLSCSPISGHRSVSWYQQTPGQGLQFLFEYFSETQRNKGNFPGRFSGRQFSNSRSEMNVSTLELGDSALYLCASSLTGVDEKLFFGSGTQLSVL.

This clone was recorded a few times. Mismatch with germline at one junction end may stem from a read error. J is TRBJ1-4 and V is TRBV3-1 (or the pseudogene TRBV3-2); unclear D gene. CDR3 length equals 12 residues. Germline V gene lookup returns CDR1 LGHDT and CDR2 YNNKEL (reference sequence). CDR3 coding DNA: TGTGCCAGCAGCCAAGATAGGAGGGCCTTACTTTTT. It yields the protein CASSQDRRALLF.

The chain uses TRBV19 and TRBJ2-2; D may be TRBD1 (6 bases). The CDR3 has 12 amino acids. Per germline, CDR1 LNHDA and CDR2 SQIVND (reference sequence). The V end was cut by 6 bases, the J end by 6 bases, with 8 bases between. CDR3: CASRSGAGELFF. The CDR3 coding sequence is TGTGCCAGTAGATCAGGGGCCGGGGAGCTGTTTTTT.

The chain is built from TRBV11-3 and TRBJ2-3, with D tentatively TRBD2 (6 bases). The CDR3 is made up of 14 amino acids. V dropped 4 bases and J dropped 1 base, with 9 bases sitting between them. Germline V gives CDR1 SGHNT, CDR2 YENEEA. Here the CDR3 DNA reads TGTGCCAGCAGCTGGGGGGTGGGCACAGATACGCAGTATTTT. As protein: CASSWGVGTDTQYF.

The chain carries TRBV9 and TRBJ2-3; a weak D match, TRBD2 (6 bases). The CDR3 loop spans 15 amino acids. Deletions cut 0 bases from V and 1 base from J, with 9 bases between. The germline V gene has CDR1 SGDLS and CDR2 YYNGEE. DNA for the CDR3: TGTGCCAGCAGCGTAGAAGGGGAGGGCACAGATACGCAGTATTTT. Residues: CASSVEGEGTDTQYF.

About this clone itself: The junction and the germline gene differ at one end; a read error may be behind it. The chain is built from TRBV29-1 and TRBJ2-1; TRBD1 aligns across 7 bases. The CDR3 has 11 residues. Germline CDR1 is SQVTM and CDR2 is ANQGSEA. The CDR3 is CSVPTGTEKIF. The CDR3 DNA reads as TGCAGCGTCCCAACCGGGACAGAAAAGATCTTC.

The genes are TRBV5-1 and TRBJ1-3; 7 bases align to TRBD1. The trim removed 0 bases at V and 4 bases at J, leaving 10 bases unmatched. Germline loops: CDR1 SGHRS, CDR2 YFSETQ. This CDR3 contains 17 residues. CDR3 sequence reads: CASSLALRTGTGNTIYF. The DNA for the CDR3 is TGCGCCAGCAGCTTGGCCCTCAGGACAGGCACCGGAAACACCATATATTTT.

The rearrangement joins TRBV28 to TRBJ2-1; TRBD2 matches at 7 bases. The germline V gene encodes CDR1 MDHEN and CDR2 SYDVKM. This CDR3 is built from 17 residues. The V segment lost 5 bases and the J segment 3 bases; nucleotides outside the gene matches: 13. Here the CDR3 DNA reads TGTGCCAGCAGTGACCAGCCTGGGAGGGGAAGCTACAATGAGCAGTTCTTC. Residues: CASSDQPGRGSYNEQFF.

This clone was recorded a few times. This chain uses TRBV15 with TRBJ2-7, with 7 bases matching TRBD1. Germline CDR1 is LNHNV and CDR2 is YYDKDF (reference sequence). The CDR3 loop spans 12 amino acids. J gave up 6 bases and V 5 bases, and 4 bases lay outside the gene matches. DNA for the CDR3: TGTGCCACCAGCGATTACAGGGGCGAGCAGTACTTC. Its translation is CATSDYRGEQYF.

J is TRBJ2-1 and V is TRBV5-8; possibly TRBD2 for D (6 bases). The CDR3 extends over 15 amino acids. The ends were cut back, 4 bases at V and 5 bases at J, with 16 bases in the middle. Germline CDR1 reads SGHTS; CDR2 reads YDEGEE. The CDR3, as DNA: TGTGCCAGCAGCCGCACGGGGGAGACTAACAATGAGCAGTTCTTC. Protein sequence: CASSRTGETNNEQFF.

The CDR3 region is CASSSDRDDTEAFF. The CDR3 DNA follows: TGTGCCAGCAGTTCGGACAGGGATGACACTGAAGCTTTCTTT. This chain uses TRBV2 with TRBJ1-1; 8 bases map to TRBD1. The junction had 5 bases not matched to a gene; V was cut back by 5 bases and J by 3 bases. CDR1 and CDR2 from the germline V gene are SNHLY and FYNNEI. CDR3 length equals 14 residues. Combining the CDR3 with reference TRBV2 and TRBJ1-1 gives the whole variable domain EPEVTQTPSHQVTQMGQEVILRCVPISNHLYFYWYRQILGQKVEFLVSFYNNEISEKSEIFDDQFSVERPDGSNFTLKIRSTKLEDSAMYFCASSSDRDDTEAFFGQGTRLTVV.

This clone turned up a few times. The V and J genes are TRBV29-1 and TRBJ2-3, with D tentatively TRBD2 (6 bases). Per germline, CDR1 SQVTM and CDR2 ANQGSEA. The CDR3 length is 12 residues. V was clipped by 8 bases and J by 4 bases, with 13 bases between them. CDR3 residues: CSLGGVPDTQYF. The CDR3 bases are TGCAGCCTGGGGGGAGTCCCAGATACGCAGTATTTT.

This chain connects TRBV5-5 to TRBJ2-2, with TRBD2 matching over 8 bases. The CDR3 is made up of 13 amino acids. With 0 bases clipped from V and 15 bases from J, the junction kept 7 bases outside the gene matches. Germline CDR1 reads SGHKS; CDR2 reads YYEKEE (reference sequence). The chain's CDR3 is CASSLDAAGGLFF. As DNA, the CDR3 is TGTGCCAGCAGCTTGGACGCCGCGGGGGGTTTGTTTTTT. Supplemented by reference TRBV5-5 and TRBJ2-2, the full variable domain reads DAGVTQSPTHLIKTRGQQVTLRCSPISGHKSVSWYQQVLGQGPQFIFQYYEKEERGRGNFPDRFSARQFPNYSSELNVNALLLGDSALYLCASSLDAAGGLFFGEGSRLTVL.

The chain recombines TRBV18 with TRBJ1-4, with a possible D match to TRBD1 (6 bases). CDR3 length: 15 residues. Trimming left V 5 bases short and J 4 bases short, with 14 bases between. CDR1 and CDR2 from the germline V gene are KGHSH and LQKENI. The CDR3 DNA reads TGTGCCAGCTCAACTAAAGGACAGCTTAATGAAAAACTGTTTTTT. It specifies CASSTKGQLNEKLFF.

This chain's CDR3 is CASSPPGQGGMNTEAFF. The DNA for the CDR3 is TGTGCCAGCTCACCGCCGGGACAGGGGGGTATGAACACTGAAGCTTTCTTT. V and J are TRBV18 and TRBJ1-1; 11 positions agree with TRBD1. V shed 3 bases and J 0 bases; nucleotides not matched to a gene: 6. The CDR3 sequence is 17 residues long. Germline V gene lookup returns CDR1 KGHSH and CDR2 LQKENI.

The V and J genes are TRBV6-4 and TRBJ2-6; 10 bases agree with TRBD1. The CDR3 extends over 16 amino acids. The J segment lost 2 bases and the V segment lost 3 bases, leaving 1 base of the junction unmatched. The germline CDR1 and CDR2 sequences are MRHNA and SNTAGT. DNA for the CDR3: TGTGCCAGCAGTGAGACAGGGGGCGCTGGGGCCAACGTCCTGACTTTC. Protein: CASSETGGAGANVLTF.

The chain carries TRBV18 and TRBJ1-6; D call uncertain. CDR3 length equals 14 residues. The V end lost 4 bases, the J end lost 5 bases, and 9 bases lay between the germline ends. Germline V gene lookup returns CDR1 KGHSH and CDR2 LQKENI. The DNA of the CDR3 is TGTGCCAGCTCACTTGGACTGAATAATTCACCCCTCCACTTT. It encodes CASSLGLNNSPLHF. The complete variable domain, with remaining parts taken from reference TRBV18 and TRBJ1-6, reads NAGVMQNPRHLVRRRGQEARLRCSPMKGHSHVYWYRQLPEEGLKFMVYLQKENIIDESGMPKERFSAEFPKEGPSILRIQQVVRGDSAAYFCASSLGLNNSPLHFGNGTRLTVT.

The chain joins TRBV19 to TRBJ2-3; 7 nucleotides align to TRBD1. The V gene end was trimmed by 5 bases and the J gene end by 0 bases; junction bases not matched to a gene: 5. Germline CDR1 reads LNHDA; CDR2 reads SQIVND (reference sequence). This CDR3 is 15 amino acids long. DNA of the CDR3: TGTGCCAGTAGTCGACAGGGTCCAAGCACAGATACGCAGTATTTT. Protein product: CASSRQGPSTDTQYF.

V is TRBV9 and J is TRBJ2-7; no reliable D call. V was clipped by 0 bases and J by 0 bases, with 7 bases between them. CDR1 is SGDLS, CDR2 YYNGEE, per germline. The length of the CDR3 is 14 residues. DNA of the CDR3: TGTGCCAGCAGCGTAGAGAACTACTCCTACGAGCAGTACTTC. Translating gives CASSVENYSYEQYF.